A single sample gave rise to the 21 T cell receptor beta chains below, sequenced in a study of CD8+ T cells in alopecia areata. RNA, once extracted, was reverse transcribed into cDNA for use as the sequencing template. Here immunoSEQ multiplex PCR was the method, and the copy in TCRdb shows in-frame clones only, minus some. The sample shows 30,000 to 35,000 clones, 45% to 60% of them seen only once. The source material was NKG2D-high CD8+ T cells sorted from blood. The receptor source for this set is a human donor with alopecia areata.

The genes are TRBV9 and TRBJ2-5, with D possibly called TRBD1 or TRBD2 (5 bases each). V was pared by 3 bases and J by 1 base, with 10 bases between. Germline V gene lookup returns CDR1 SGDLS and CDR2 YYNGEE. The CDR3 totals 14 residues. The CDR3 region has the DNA TGTGCCAGCAGCGACGGGGCAAGCCAAGAGACCCAGTACTTC. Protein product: CASSDGASQETQYF.

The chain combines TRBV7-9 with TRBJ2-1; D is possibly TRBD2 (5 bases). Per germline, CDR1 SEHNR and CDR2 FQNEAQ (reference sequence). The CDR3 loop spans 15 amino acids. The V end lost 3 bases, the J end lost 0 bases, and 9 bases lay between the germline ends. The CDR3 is CASSLSGFSYNEQFF. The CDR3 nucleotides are TGTGCCAGCAGCTTGAGCGGATTCTCCTACAATGAGCAGTTCTTC.

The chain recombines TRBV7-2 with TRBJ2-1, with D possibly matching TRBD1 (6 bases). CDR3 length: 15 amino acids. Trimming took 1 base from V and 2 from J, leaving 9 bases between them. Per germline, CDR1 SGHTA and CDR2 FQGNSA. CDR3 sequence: CASSLGTATYNEQFF. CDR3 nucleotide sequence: TGTGCCAGCAGCTTAGGGACAGCTACCTACAATGAGCAGTTCTTC.

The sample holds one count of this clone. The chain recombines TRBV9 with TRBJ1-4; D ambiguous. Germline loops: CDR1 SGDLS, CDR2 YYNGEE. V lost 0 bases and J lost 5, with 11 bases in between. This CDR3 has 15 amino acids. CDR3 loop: CASSVVGRANEKLFF. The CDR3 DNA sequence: TGTGCCAGCAGCGTAGTAGGGCGGGCAAATGAAAAACTGTTTTTT.

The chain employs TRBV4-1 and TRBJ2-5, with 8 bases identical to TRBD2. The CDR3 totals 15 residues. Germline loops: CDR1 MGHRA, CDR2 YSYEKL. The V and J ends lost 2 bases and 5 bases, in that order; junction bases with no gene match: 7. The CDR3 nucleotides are TGCGCCAGCAGCCAATCGGGACTAGTGGGCGAGACCCAGTACTTC. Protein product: CASSQSGLVGETQYF.

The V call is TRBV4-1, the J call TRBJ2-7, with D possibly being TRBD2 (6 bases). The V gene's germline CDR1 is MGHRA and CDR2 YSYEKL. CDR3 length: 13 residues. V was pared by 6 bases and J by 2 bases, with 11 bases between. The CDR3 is CASSSGIPYEQYF. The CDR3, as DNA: TGCGCCAGCAGTAGCGGTATCCCCTACGAGCAGTACTTC.

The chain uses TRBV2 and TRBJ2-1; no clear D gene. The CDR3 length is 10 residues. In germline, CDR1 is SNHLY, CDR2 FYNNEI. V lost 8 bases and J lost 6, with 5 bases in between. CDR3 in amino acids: CASVGNEQFF. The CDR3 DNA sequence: TGTGCCAGCGTGGGCAATGAGCAGTTCTTC.

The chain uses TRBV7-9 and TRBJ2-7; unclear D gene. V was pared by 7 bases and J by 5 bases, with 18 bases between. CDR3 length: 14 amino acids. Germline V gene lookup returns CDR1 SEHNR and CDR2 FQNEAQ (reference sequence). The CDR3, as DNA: TGTGCCAGCAAGGCAATAGGTGGAGATAACGAGCAGTACTTC. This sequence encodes CASKAIGGDNEQYF.

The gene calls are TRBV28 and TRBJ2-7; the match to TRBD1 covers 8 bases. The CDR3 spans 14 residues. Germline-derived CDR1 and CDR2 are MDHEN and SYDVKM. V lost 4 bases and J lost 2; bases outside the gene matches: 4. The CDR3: CASSYYRGAYEQYF. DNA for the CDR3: TGTGCCAGCAGTTATTACAGGGGGGCCTACGAGCAGTACTTC. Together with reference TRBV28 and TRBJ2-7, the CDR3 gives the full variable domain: DVKVTQSSRYLVKRTGEKVFLECVQDMDHENMFWYRQDPGLGLRLIYFSYDVKMKEKGDIPEGYSVSREKKERFSLILESASTNQTSMYLCASSYYRGAYEQYFGPGTRLTVT.

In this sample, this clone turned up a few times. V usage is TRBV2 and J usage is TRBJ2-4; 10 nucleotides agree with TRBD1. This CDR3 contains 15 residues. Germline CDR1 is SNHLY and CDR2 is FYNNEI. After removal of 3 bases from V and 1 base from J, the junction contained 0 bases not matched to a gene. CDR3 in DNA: TGTGCCAGCAGTGAGGGACAGGGGGCCAAAAACATTCAGTACTTC. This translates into CASSEGQGAKNIQYF.

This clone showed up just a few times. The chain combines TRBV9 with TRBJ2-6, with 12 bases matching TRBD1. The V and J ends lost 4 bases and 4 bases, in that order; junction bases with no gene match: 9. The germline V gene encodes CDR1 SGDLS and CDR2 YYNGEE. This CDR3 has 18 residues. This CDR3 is CASSPGGTGGAGANVLTF. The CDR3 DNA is TGTGCCAGCAGCCCCGGGGGGACAGGGGGCGCCGGGGCCAACGTCCTGACTTTC. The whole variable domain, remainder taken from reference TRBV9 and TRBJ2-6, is DSGVTQTPKHLITATGQRVTLRCSPRSGDLSVYWYQQSLDQGLQFLIQYYNGEERAKGNILERFSAQQFPDLHSELNLSSLELGDSALYFCASSPGGTGGAGANVLTFGAGSRLTVL.

The CDR3 spells CASAIGDNHEQYF. The CDR3 region has the DNA TGTGCCAGCGCCATAGGGGATAACCACGAGCAGTACTTC. The chain employs TRBV7-3 and TRBJ2-7, with TRBD1 as a possible D gene (5 bases). CDR1 SGHTA and CDR2 FQGTGA come from the germline V gene. The CDR3 extends over 13 amino acids. Trimming pared 8 bases from V and 5 bases from J, leaving 16 bases between. The full variable domain, with the rest looked up from reference TRBV7-3 and TRBJ2-7, is GAGVSQTPSNKVTEKGKYVELRCDPISGHTALYWYRQSLGQGPEFLIYFQGTGAADDSGLPNDRFFAVRPEGSVSTLKIQRTERGDSAVYLCASAIGDNHEQYFGPGTRLTVT.

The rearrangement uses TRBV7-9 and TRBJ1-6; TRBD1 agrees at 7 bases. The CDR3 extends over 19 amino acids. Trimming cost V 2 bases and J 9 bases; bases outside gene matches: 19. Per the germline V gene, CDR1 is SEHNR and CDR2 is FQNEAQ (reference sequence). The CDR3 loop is CASSLLVTGSQAFGSPLHF. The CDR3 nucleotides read TGTGCCAGCAGCTTACTAGTGACAGGGAGCCAGGCCTTTGGTTCACCCCTCCACTTT.

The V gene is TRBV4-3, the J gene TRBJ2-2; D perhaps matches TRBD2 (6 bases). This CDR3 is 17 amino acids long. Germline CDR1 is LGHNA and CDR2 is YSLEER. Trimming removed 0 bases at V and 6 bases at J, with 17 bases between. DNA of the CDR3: TGCGCCAGCAGCCAAGACCCGCTCCGGGAGACGGCCGGGGAGCTGTTTTTT. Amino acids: CASSQDPLRETAGELFF.

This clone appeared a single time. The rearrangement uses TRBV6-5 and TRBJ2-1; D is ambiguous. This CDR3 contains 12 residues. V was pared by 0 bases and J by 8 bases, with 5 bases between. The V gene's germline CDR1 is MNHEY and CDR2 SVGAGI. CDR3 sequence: CASSYSGYEQFF. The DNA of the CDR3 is TGTGCCAGCAGTTACTCGGGGTATGAGCAGTTCTTC.

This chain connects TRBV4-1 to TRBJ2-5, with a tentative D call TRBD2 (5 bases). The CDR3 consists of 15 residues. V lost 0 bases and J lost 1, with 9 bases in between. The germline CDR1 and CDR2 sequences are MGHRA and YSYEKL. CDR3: CASSQERGIQETQYF. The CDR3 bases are TGCGCCAGCAGCCAAGAACGAGGGATCCAAGAGACCCAGTACTTC.

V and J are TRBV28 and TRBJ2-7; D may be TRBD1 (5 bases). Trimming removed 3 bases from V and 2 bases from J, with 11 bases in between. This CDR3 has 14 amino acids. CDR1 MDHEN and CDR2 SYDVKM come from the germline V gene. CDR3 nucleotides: TGTGCCAGCAGTTTCAGGGCGGCGGCCTACGAGCAGTACTTC. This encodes CASSFRAAAYEQYF.

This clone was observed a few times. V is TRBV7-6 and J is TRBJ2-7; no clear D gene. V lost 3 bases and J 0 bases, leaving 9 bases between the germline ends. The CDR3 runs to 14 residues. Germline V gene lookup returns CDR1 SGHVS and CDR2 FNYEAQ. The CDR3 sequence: CASSFSSSSYEQYF. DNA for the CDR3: TGTGCCAGCAGCTTTTCCAGTAGCTCCTACGAGCAGTACTTC.

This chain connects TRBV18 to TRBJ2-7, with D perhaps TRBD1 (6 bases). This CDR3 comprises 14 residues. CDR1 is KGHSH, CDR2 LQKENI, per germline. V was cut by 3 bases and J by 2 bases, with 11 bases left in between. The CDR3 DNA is TGTGCCAGCTCACCCCCTTGGGACACCTACGAGCAGTACTTC. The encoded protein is CASSPPWDTYEQYF.

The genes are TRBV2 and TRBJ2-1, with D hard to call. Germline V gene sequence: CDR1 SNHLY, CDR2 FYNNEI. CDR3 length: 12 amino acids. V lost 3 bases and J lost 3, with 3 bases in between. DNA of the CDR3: TGTGCCAGCAGTGAGAACTACAATGAGCAGTTCTTC. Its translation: CASSENYNEQFF.

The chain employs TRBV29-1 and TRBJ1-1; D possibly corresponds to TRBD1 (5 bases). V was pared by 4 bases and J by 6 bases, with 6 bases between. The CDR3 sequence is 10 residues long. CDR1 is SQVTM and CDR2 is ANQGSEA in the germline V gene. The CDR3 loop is CSVGGSEAFF. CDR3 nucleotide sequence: TGCAGCGTTGGGGGGTCTGAAGCTTTCTTT.